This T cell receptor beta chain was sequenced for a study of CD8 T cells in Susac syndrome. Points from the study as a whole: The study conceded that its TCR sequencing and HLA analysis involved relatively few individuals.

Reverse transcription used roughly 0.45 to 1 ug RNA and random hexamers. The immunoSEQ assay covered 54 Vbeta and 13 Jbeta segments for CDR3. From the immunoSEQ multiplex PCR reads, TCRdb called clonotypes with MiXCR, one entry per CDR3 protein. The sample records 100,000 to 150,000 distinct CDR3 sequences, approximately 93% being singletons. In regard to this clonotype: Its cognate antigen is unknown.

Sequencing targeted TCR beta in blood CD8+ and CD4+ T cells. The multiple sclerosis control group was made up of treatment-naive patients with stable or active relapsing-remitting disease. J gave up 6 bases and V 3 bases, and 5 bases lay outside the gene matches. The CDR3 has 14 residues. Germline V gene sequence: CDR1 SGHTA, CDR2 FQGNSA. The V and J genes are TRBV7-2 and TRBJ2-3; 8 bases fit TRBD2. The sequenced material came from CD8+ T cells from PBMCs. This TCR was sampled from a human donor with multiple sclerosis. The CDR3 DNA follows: TGTGCCAGCAGCTTGATTAGCGGGATGGATACGCAGTATTTT. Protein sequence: CASSLISGMDTQYF.